Shown below are 17 T cell receptor beta chains from a single sample sequenced in a study of blood T cell repertoires in COVID-19. Assay used: immunoSEQ multiplex PCR; TCRdb lists only in-frame clones, some missing. The sample includes 52,000 or so clones, 90% to 95% seen only once; the top ten take around 4.2%. The sequenced sample was peripheral blood. These receptors were taken from a man between 45 and 60 years old with acute or convalescent COVID-19.

V gene TRBV19 combines with J gene TRBJ1-1; D unresolved. Germline assignment: CDR1 LNHDA and CDR2 SQIVND (reference sequence). Deletions cut 5 bases from V and 1 base from J, with 11 bases between. This CDR3 contains 14 residues. CDR3 residues: CASSEQTANTEAFF. CDR3 DNA: TGTGCCAGTAGTGAACAGACGGCGAACACTGAAGCTTTCTTT.

This clone came up a few times. The V call is TRBV4-2, the J call TRBJ2-7, with a tentative D call TRBD1 (5 bases). The V end was cut by 1 base, the J end by 1 base, with 17 bases between. CDR3 size: 17 residues. Germline loops: CDR1 LGHNA, CDR2 YNFKEQ. The CDR3 protein is CASSQGQLGVDSYEQYF. In DNA, the CDR3 is TGTGCCAGCAGCCAAGGTCAATTAGGGGTAGATTCCTACGAGCAGTACTTC.

The chain is built from TRBV3-1 (or the pseudogene TRBV3-2) and TRBJ2-5, with D possibly matching TRBD1 (6 bases). Trimming left V 4 bases short and J 7 bases short, with 13 bases between. The CDR3 spans 13 residues. From germline, CDR1 is LGHDT and CDR2 YNNKEL (reference sequence). This CDR3 reads CASSPTGLGTQYF. CDR3 nucleotides: TGTGCCAGCAGCCCAACAGGGTTAGGGACCCAGTACTTC.

The V call is TRBV18, the J call TRBJ2-2; D remains ambiguous. The CDR3 sequence is 15 residues long. The V gene lost 2 bases and the J gene lost 4 bases, with 11 bases spanning the gap. Per the germline V gene, CDR1 is KGHSH and CDR2 is LQKENI. This CDR3 reads CASSPEEWSTGELFF. CDR3 bases: TGTGCCAGCTCACCAGAGGAGTGGAGCACCGGGGAGCTGTTTTTT.

This rearrangement joins TRBV9 to TRBJ2-1; the match to TRBD2 covers 10 bases. The CDR3 is 13 residues long. In germline, CDR1 is SGDLS, CDR2 YYNGEE. The trim removed 7 bases at V and 5 bases at J, leaving 3 bases unmatched. CDR3 nucleotides: TGTGCCAGCGCCGGACTAGCGGACAATGAGCAGTTCTTC. Translated: CASAGLADNEQFF.

The CDR3 nucleotides read TGTGCCAGTAGTCCGGCGTCGGGACTAGACCGTCATGAGACCCAGTACTTC. It translates to CASSPASGLDRHETQYF. The chain couples TRBV19 to TRBJ2-5; 8 nucleotides line up with TRBD2. The trim removed 5 bases at V and 5 bases at J, leaving 16 bases unmatched. Germline V gives CDR1 LNHDA, CDR2 SQIVND (reference sequence). The CDR3 is made up of 17 amino acids.

The chain employs TRBV7-2 and TRBJ1-1, with a weak D call TRBD1 (6 bases). Germline V lookup: CDR1 SGHTA, CDR2 FQGNSA. Trimming took 8 bases from V and 5 from J, leaving 15 bases between them. CDR3 length equals 13 residues. CDR3 amino acids: CASELGGRTEAFF. The CDR3 nucleotides read TGTGCCAGCGAGCTAGGGGGAAGGACTGAAGCTTTCTTT.

The chain combines TRBV2 with TRBJ2-1; 13 bases match TRBD2. The germline gives CDR1 SNHLY, CDR2 FYNNEI. The junction had 3 bases not matched to a gene; V was cut back by 6 bases and J by 7 bases. There are 14 residues in the CDR3. CDR3 in amino acids: CASRRLAGGNEQFF. The CDR3 coding sequence is TGTGCCAGCAGGCGACTAGCGGGAGGTAATGAGCAGTTCTTC.

The rearrangement joins TRBV7-9 to TRBJ2-7; 7 bases map to TRBD2. The CDR3 totals 15 residues. Germline loops: CDR1 SEHNR, CDR2 FQNEAQ (reference sequence). The trim removed 5 bases at V and 2 bases at J, leaving 9 bases unmatched. CDR3 sequence reads: CASSPHLGGAYEQYF. Written as DNA, the CDR3 is TGTGCCAGCAGCCCCCATCTGGGGGGGGCCTACGAGCAGTACTTC.

The DNA of the CDR3 is TGTGCCTGGGACCGGGCGCGGCTAGCGGGAGGGAACTACGAGCAGTACTTC. Translating it yields CAWDRARLAGGNYEQYF. The chain links TRBV30 to TRBJ2-7; 12 bases match TRBD2. V shed 5 bases, J shed 3 bases, and the junction held 14 bases outside the gene matches. CDR1 and CDR2 (germline): GTSNPN, SVGIG (reference sequence). The CDR3 covers 17 residues.

CDR3 in amino acids: CASEQIGPGQTLNREQYF. DNA for the CDR3: TGTGCCAGCGAGCAGATCGGCCCGGGACAGACTTTAAATCGGGAGCAGTACTTC. The chain combines TRBV27 with TRBJ2-7, with TRBD1 matching over 7 bases. The CDR3 sequence is 18 residues long. Germline V gene lookup returns CDR1 MNHEY and CDR2 SMNVEV (reference sequence). V was pared by 8 bases and J by 7 bases, with 26 bases of the junction left unmatched.

The chain uses TRBV10-3 and TRBJ2-2, with no clear D. Trimming took 1 base from V and 3 from J, leaving 6 bases between them. The V gene's germline CDR1 is ENHRY and CDR2 SYGVKD. The CDR3 is 14 residues long. The CDR3 DNA reads as TGTGCCATCAGTGAGTACAGTGACACCGGGGAGCTGTTTTTT. Its protein product is CAISEYSDTGELFF.

The chain uses TRBV6-4 and TRBJ2-1; weak D call: TRBD2 (6 bases). V was trimmed by 0 bases and J by 8 bases, leaving 17 bases between them. CDR1 and CDR2 (germline): MRHNA, SNTAGT. The CDR3 is 16 residues long. As DNA, the CDR3 is TGTGCCAGCAGTGACTCGGGCCTAGCGAGCCCCGATGAGCAGTTCTTC. Amino acids: CASSDSGLASPDEQFF.

The chain has TRBV18 and TRBJ1-5, with D possibly being TRBD1 (5 bases). The germline V gene encodes CDR1 KGHSH and CDR2 LQKENI. Deletions cut 6 bases from V and 4 bases from J, with 10 bases between. The CDR3 extends over 13 amino acids. For the CDR3, the DNA is TGTGCCAGCTCTTCCCAGGGAAATCAGCCCCAGCATTTT. It translates to CASSSQGNQPQHF.

In its sample, this clone was seen once. V and J are TRBV10-2 and TRBJ1-5; possibly TRBD1 for D (5 bases). CDR1 is WSHSY and CDR2 is SAAADI in the germline V gene. V dropped 4 bases and J dropped 1 base, with 8 bases sitting between them. The CDR3 sequence is 14 residues long. CDR3 sequence reads: CASSAGGSNQPQHF. CDR3 in DNA: TGCGCCAGCAGTGCGGGGGGGAGCAATCAGCCCCAGCATTTT.

The chain links TRBV5-1 to TRBJ2-7; D is perhaps TRBD1 (5 bases). Germline values: CDR1 SGHRS, CDR2 YFSETQ. Trimming shortened V by 0 bases and J by 5 bases, and 6 bases separated the two germline ends. The CDR3 loop spans 12 amino acids. As DNA, the CDR3 is TGCGCCAGCAGCTTGGTAGGGGACGAGCAGTACTTC. Amino acids: CASSLVGDEQYF.

The V call is TRBV19, the J call TRBJ1-5, with a possible D match to TRBD1 (5 bases). The CDR3 is 13 amino acids. V was trimmed by 8 bases and J by 2 bases, leaving 10 bases between them. Germline V gene lookup returns CDR1 LNHDA and CDR2 SQIVND (reference sequence). CDR3 amino acids: CASGGSGNQPQHF. As DNA, the CDR3 is TGTGCCAGTGGGGGGAGCGGCAATCAGCCCCAGCATTTT.